A single sample gave rise to the 23 T cell receptor beta chains below, sequenced in a study of cytomegalovirus exposure and HLA in healthy donors. PCR was performed using 60 Vbeta and 13 Jbeta primers. The method was immunoSEQ multiplex PCR; TCRdb's version includes in-frame clones alone and lacks a portion of them. This table holds 100,000 to 120,000 clones, around 80% found once. The sequenced sample consisted of PBMCs. All receptors come from a woman in her sixties or seventies in good health and CMV-seropositive.

The chain is built from TRBV9 and TRBJ2-5; D is perhaps TRBD2 (6 bases). This CDR3 is 16 amino acids long. The germline gives CDR1 SGDLS, CDR2 YYNGEE. The V gene lost 3 bases and the J gene lost 5 bases, with 20 bases spanning the gap. The CDR3 loop reads CASSAYGTAQRETQYF. The CDR3 coding sequence is TGTGCCAGCAGCGCATACGGGACTGCGCAGAGGGAGACCCAGTACTTC.

The chain carries TRBV25-1 and TRBJ1-6; 10 bases agree with TRBD1. There are 15 residues in the CDR3. Trimming cost V 4 bases and J 7 bases; bases outside gene matches: 4. Germline V gives CDR1 MGHDK, CDR2 SYGVNS. For the CDR3, the DNA is TGTGCCAGCAGTGGCCCGGGACAGGGGAATTCACCCCTCCACTTT. It yields the protein CASSGPGQGNSPLHF.

This sequence joins TRBV6-1 and TRBJ1-4; 7 bases align to TRBD1. The germline V gene encodes CDR1 MNHNS and CDR2 SASEGT. V lost 6 bases and J lost 3; bases outside the gene matches: 4. CDR3 length: 14 amino acids. This CDR3 reads CASSRDRANEKLFF. CDR3 nucleotide sequence: TGTGCCAGCAGCCGGGACAGAGCTAATGAAAAACTGTTTTTT.

The chain is built from TRBV29-1 and TRBJ2-1; the D gene is possibly TRBD2 (5 bases). Germline V lookup: CDR1 SQVTM, CDR2 ANQGSEA. V lost 4 bases to trimming and J lost 7 bases, with 20 bases between them. CDR3 size: 15 residues. CDR3 sequence reads: CSVVSPSRSWNEQFF. In DNA form, the CDR3 reads TGCAGCGTTGTATCCCCTAGCAGGAGCTGGAATGAGCAGTTCTTC.

This clone showed up just a few times. The V call is TRBV4-1, the J call TRBJ2-6, with TRBD1 matching 8 bases. Trimming removed 5 bases from V and 2 bases from J; junction bases left unmatched: 11. Germline V gene sequence: CDR1 MGHRA, CDR2 YSYEKL. The CDR3 is made up of 18 amino acids. CDR3 loop: CASSFGTGLKAGANVLTF. Written as DNA, the CDR3 is TGCGCCAGCAGCTTTGGGACAGGCTTAAAGGCTGGGGCCAACGTCCTGACTTTC.

The table lists this clone with a few counts. The genes are TRBV7-3 and TRBJ2-7; 8 nucleotides align to TRBD2. Per germline, CDR1 SGHTA and CDR2 FQGTGA. V lost 3 bases and J lost 2; bases outside the gene matches: 3. The CDR3 sequence is 14 residues long. The CDR3 DNA reads TGTGCCAGCAGCTTTGCTAGCGGGCCCTACGAGCAGTACTTC. Translated: CASSFASGPYEQYF.

With regard to this clone: The junction does not match germline at one end; this may be a read error. The chain carries TRBV7-9 and TRBJ2-3; D possibly corresponds to TRBD1 (6 bases). The CDR3 is made up of 15 amino acids. Germline lookup yields CDR1 SEHNR and CDR2 FQNEAQ (reference sequence). CDR3 residues: CASTLGQSFTDTQYF. The CDR3 DNA sequence: TGTGCCAGCACCTTAGGACAGTCATTCACAGATACGCAGTATTTT. The entire variable domain, with the rest obtained from reference TRBV7-9 and TRBJ2-3, is as follows: DTGVSQNPRHKITKRGQNVTFRCDPISEHNRLYWYRQTLGQGPEFLTYFQNEAQLEKSRLLSDRFSAERPKGSFSTLEIQRTEQGDSAMYLCASTLGQSFTDTQYFGPGTRLTVL.

The chain employs TRBV7-2 and TRBJ2-1; the match to TRBD1 covers 10 bases. The CDR3 has 17 residues. Germline CDR1 and CDR2: SGHTA and FQGNSA. Trimming cost V 5 bases and J 1 base; bases outside gene matches: 8. The CDR3 spells CASSLGGQGWSYNEQFF. CDR3 in DNA: TGTGCCAGCAGCCTAGGGGGACAGGGGTGGTCCTACAATGAGCAGTTCTTC.

The chain is built from TRBV19 and TRBJ2-6; a possible D gene is TRBD2 (7 bases). V was shortened by 6 bases and J by 0 bases, with 18 bases between the two germline ends. Germline V gives CDR1 LNHDA, CDR2 SQIVND (reference sequence). The CDR3 is 18 amino acids. CDR3 in DNA: TGTGCCAGTAGGGGGGGGTCGGGGGCCTTCTCTGGGGCCAACGTCCTGACTTTC. Its translation: CASRGGSGAFSGANVLTF.

The genes are TRBV19 and TRBJ2-1, with TRBD1 matching over 7 bases. V lost 7 bases and J lost 8; bases outside the gene matches: 11. This CDR3 has 14 residues. Germline assignment: CDR1 LNHDA and CDR2 SQIVND (reference sequence). The chain's CDR3 is CASTRDSGGYEQFF. The CDR3 DNA is TGTGCCAGTACCCGGGACAGCGGAGGATATGAGCAGTTCTTC.

This clone was seen just once. In DNA form, the CDR3 reads TGTGCCAGCAGTTTAGGGGCAGCCTCAACTAACTATGGCTACACCTTC. It specifies CASSLGAASTNYGYTF. The J gene is TRBJ1-2, the V gene TRBV28; TRBD1 might be the D (5 bases). Germline V CDR1 and CDR2: MDHEN, SYDVKM. V shed 2 bases and J shed 0 bases, with 13 bases lying between them. The CDR3 sequence is 16 residues long.

The chain couples TRBV6-6 to TRBJ1-5, with 11 bases aligning to TRBD1. The V segment lost 6 bases and the J segment 7 bases; nucleotides outside the gene matches: 5. CDR1 is MNHNY and CDR2 is SVGAGI in the germline V gene (reference sequence). The CDR3 is made up of 14 amino acids. The CDR3 coding sequence is TGTGCCAGCAGCCGGACAGGGGGCGGGCAGCCCCAGCATTTT. Protein product: CASSRTGGGQPQHF.

The chain couples TRBV9 to TRBJ2-5, with TRBD2 matching over 10 bases. The CDR3 is 15 residues long. The junction had 3 bases not matched to a gene; V was cut back by 3 bases and J by 1 base. The V gene's germline CDR1 is SGDLS and CDR2 YYNGEE. The DNA of the CDR3 is TGTGCCAGCAGCGGAAAGCGGGAGGGCCAAGAGACCCAGTACTTC. This encodes CASSGKREGQETQYF.

This clone has just one count. DNA of the CDR3: TGTGCCAGCGTAAAACTCTACGAGCAGTACTTC. Amino acids: CASVKLYEQYF. The chain joins TRBV2 to TRBJ2-7; D is undetermined. The germline V gene has CDR1 SNHLY and CDR2 FYNNEI. The CDR3 extends over 11 amino acids. With 8 bases removed from V and 3 bases from J, the gap between germline ends came to 8 bases.

The V and J genes are TRBV7-2 and TRBJ2-7, with 13 bases lining up with TRBD2. This CDR3 is 16 amino acids long. V lost 5 bases and J lost 6; bases outside the gene matches: 10. Germline values: CDR1 SGHTA, CDR2 FQGNSA. CDR3 in amino acids: CASSTRLAGGLGEQYF. CDR3 bases: TGTGCCAGCAGCACCCGACTAGCGGGAGGCCTAGGCGAGCAGTACTTC.

This clone was picked up a small number of times. The J gene is TRBJ1-1, the V gene TRBV18, with D hard to call. CDR3 size: 13 residues. The germline V gene has CDR1 KGHSH and CDR2 LQKENI. V was cut by 3 bases and J by 3 bases, with 8 bases left in between. The CDR3 loop is CASSPEVYTEAFF. Here the CDR3 DNA reads TGTGCCAGCTCACCGGAGGTATACACTGAAGCTTTCTTT.

The V and J genes are TRBV11-1 and TRBJ2-4; D unclear. Germline V lookup: CDR1 SGHAT, CDR2 FQDESV (reference sequence). Trimming cost V 2 bases and J 0 bases, with 8 bases left between them. The CDR3 runs 15 residues. CDR3 region: CASSLPKLAKNIQYF. The CDR3 DNA reads TGTGCCAGCAGCTTACCTAAACTAGCCAAAAACATTCAGTACTTC.

The chain carries TRBV4-1 and TRBJ2-1; D is undetermined. The CDR3 extends over 12 amino acids. The germline gives CDR1 MGHRA, CDR2 YSYEKL. Trimming left V 4 bases short and J 6 bases short, with 7 bases between. CDR3 sequence: CASSRWSNEQFF. Here the CDR3 DNA reads TGCGCCAGCAGCCGCTGGAGCAATGAGCAGTTCTTC.

The V gene is TRBV9, the J gene TRBJ2-7; TRBD1 matches 10 bases. The CDR3 extends over 15 amino acids. V lost 3 bases and J lost 2; bases outside the gene matches: 5. From germline, CDR1 is SGDLS and CDR2 YYNGEE. The CDR3 sequence: CASSAGTGAAYEQYF. CDR3 nucleotide sequence: TGTGCCAGCAGCGCCGGGACAGGGGCGGCCTACGAGCAGTACTTC.

The chain employs TRBV6-1 and TRBJ1-4, with a tentative D call TRBD1 (6 bases). V lost 4 bases, J lost 7 bases, and 13 bases lay in between. CDR1 and CDR2 from the germline V gene are MNHNS and SASEGT. The CDR3 consists of 14 residues. The DNA for the CDR3 is TGTGCCAGCAGTGTGACAGGAAGGGGTGAAAAACTGTTTTTT. Protein product: CASSVTGRGEKLFF.

The V gene is TRBV2, the J gene TRBJ2-3, with 10 positions matching TRBD2. Looked up from germline, CDR1 is SNHLY and CDR2 is FYNNEI. Trimming removed 4 bases from V and 6 bases from J; junction bases left unmatched: 7. The CDR3 extends over 15 amino acids. CDR3: CASSVQLAGTDTQYF. In DNA form, the CDR3 reads TGTGCCAGCAGTGTACAACTAGCGGGAACCGATACGCAGTATTTT. The variable domain in full, with the rest retrieved from reference TRBV2 and TRBJ2-3, is EPEVTQTPSHQVTQMGQEVILRCVPISNHLYFYWYRQILGQKVEFLVSFYNNEISEKSEIFDDQFSVERPDGSNFTLKIRSTKLEDSAMYFCASSVQLAGTDTQYFGPGTRLTVL.

The chain recombines TRBV7-3 with TRBJ2-7; 7 bases fit TRBD2. The CDR3 loop spans 15 amino acids. Germline lookup yields CDR1 SGHTA and CDR2 FQGTGA. Trimming at V came to 1 base and at J to 3 bases, leaving 6 bases not matched to a gene. The CDR3 nucleotides are TGTGCCAGCAGCTTAATGGGTGGCGGGAGCTACGAGCAGTACTTC. Amino acid sequence: CASSLMGGGSYEQYF.

The rearrangement links TRBV7-2 to TRBJ1-1, with D perhaps TRBD1 (6 bases). V lost 6 bases, J lost 12 bases, and 17 bases lay in between. The CDR3 runs 12 residues. In germline, CDR1 is SGHTA, CDR2 FQGNSA. In nucleotides, the CDR3 is TGTGCCAGCAGTTACCAGGGGATGATGACTTTCTTT. Translation gives CASSYQGMMTFF.